The 27 T cell receptor beta chains reported below all come from one sample, sequenced in a study of T cells in Graves' hyperthyroidism and ophthalmopathy. Amplified TCR beta CDR3 regions derived from RNA transcripts. With the HTBI primer set, the TCR CDR3 went through a first round of RT-PCR. From the multiplex PCR reads, TCRdb called clonotypes with MiXCR, one entry per CDR3 protein. Among about 300,000 distinct CDR3 sequences listed, roughly 13% were seen once. The sequenced sample was blood. Every receptor here comes from a middle-aged woman with Graves' hyperthyroidism.

This clonotype was counted many times. This chain connects TRBV9 to TRBJ1-2, with D unresolved. CDR1 and CDR2 from the germline V gene are SGDLS and YYNGEE. This CDR3 has 14 amino acids. V lost 0 bases and J lost 4, with 10 bases in between. For the CDR3, the DNA is TGTGCCAGCAGCGTAGGGGATAACCTCTATGGCTACACCTTC. Its protein product is CASSVGDNLYGYTF.

This clonotype was seen at least ten times. The chain couples TRBV5-1 to TRBJ2-7; D is uncertain. CDR1 is SGHRS, CDR2 YFSETQ, per germline. The CDR3 covers 13 residues. The V gene lost 0 bases and the J gene lost 3 bases, with 7 bases spanning the gap. CDR3 sequence (DNA): TGCGCCAGCAGCTTGGGAGTAAACTACGAGCAGTACTTC. This sequence encodes CASSLGVNYEQYF.

This clonotype has a count of ten or more. This chain connects TRBV5-1 to TRBJ1-5, with 11 bases lining up with TRBD1. This CDR3 spans 15 amino acids. V was clipped by 4 bases and J by 3 bases; unmatched bases: 3. Germline V gene lookup returns CDR1 SGHRS and CDR2 YFSETQ. The CDR3 region has the DNA TGCGCCAGCAGCCCGGGACAGGGGGACAATCAGCCCCAGCATTTT. Translation: CASSPGQGDNQPQHF. Looking up the rest from reference TRBV5-1 and TRBJ1-5 gives the full variable domain: KAGVTQTPRYLIKTRGQQVTLSCSPISGHRSVSWYQQTPGQGLQFLFEYFSETQRNKGNFPGRFSGRQFSNSRSEMNVSTLELGDSALYLCASSPGQGDNQPQHFGDGTRLSIL.

This clonotype has more than one count but fewer than ten. The J gene is TRBJ2-3, the V gene TRBV29-1, with a weak D call TRBD1 (6 bases). The V end was cut by 6 bases, the J end by 5 bases, with 24 bases between. Germline V gene sequence: CDR1 SQVTM, CDR2 ANQGSEA. This CDR3 contains 16 residues. The DNA for the CDR3 is TGCAGCGTAGTTTTCTTACAGGGAAGATCTAAAGATACGCAGTATTTT. It yields the protein CSVVFLQGRSKDTQYF.

The chain is built from TRBV18 and TRBJ2-2; TRBD1 aligns across 8 bases. The length of the CDR3 is 15 residues. V lost 6 bases to trimming and J lost 5 bases; unmatched junction nucleotides: 8. Germline V gene data show CDR1 as KGHSH and CDR2 as LQKENI. The CDR3: CASSPQGAITGELFF. CDR3 DNA sequence: TGTGCCAGCTCGCCCCAGGGGGCGATAACCGGGGAGCTGTTTTTT.

There are a few counts of this clonotype. The rearrangement joins TRBV7-2 to TRBJ2-3; 9 bases fit TRBD2. The CDR3 loop spans 15 amino acids. With V trimmed by 5 bases and J by 7 bases, 10 bases remained unmatched. CDR1 is SGHTA and CDR2 is FQGNSA in the germline V gene. CDR3 residues: CASSPFAGGINTQYF. The CDR3 coding sequence is TGTGCCAGCAGCCCCTTTGCGGGAGGGATTAATACGCAGTATTTT.

The V gene is TRBV20-1, the J gene TRBJ2-3, with 8 positions matching TRBD2. With 0 bases clipped from V and 2 bases from J, the junction kept 7 bases outside the gene matches. Per the germline V gene, CDR1 is DFQATT and CDR2 is SNEGSKA (reference sequence). The CDR3 spans 16 residues. CDR3 amino acids: CSARDRGGGVTDTQYF. The CDR3, as DNA: TGCAGTGCTAGAGATCGGGGGGGAGGGGTCACAGATACGCAGTATTTT.

This clonotype appeared many times. The gene calls are TRBV5-5 and TRBJ2-5, with a weak D call TRBD2 (6 bases). V was cut by 0 bases and J by 7 bases, with 10 bases left in between. This CDR3 comprises 13 residues. Germline CDR1 and CDR2: SGHKS and YYEKEE (reference sequence). The CDR3, as DNA: TGTGCCAGCAGCTTGGTGGAGGGTGGGACCCAGTACTTC. The encoded protein is CASSLVEGGTQYF.

Many counts were recorded for this clonotype. V gene TRBV6-1 combines with J gene TRBJ1-6, with unresolved D. Germline loops: CDR1 MNHNS, CDR2 SASEGT. This CDR3 spans 15 amino acids. V lost 2 bases, J lost 5 bases, and 10 bases lay in between. The CDR3 here is CASSESGRDNSPLHF. Here the CDR3 DNA reads TGTGCCAGCAGTGAATCGGGCAGAGATAATTCACCCCTCCACTTT.

This clonotype was detected many times. V and J are TRBV9 and TRBJ1-1, with TRBD1 as a possible D gene (5 bases). Germline V CDR1 and CDR2: SGDLS, YYNGEE. The CDR3 has 15 residues. Trimming shortened V by 4 bases and J by 3 bases, and 16 bases separated the two germline ends. The DNA of the CDR3 is TGTGCCAGCAGCCCCTCAACAGGTCGGTACACTGAAGCTTTCTTT. Translating it yields CASSPSTGRYTEAFF.

Many counts were recorded for this clonotype. The chain employs TRBV11-3 and TRBJ2-1; TRBD2 aligns across 11 bases. The trim removed 4 bases at V and 4 bases at J, leaving 3 bases unmatched. This CDR3 is 15 amino acids long. Germline CDR1 is SGHNT and CDR2 is YENEEA. The CDR3 DNA is TGTGCCAGCAGCTCGGGACTAGCGGAATACAATGAGCAGTTCTTC. It codes for CASSSGLAEYNEQFF.

This clonotype was seen many times. The chain is built from TRBV27 and TRBJ2-7; a possible D gene is TRBD2 (6 bases). This CDR3 has 14 residues. The germline V gene encodes CDR1 MNHEY and CDR2 SMNVEV (reference sequence). V gave up 6 bases and J gave up 4 bases, with 16 bases separating them. CDR3 nucleotides: TGTGCCAGCAGCTCCGGAGGGAGTACATACGAGCAGTACTTC. Protein product: CASSSGGSTYEQYF.

This clonotype has at least ten counts. The J gene is TRBJ1-6, the V gene TRBV7-2, with D possibly TRBD1 on 6 matching bases. This CDR3 comprises 14 residues. CDR1 SGHTA and CDR2 FQGNSA come from the germline V gene. V was pared by 5 bases and J by 10 bases, with 15 bases between. The CDR3 loop is CASSLKGGSSPLHF. For the CDR3, the DNA is TGTGCCAGCAGCCTAAAGGGGGGGAGCTCACCCCTCCACTTT. The entire variable domain, with the rest obtained from reference TRBV7-2 and TRBJ1-6, is as follows: GAGVSQSPSNKVTEKGKDVELRCDPISGHTALYWYRQSLGQGLEFLIYFQGNSAPDKSGLPSDRFSAERTGGSVSTLTIQRTQQEDSAVYLCASSLKGGSSPLHFGNGTRLTVT.

This clonotype was counted many times. The chain is built from TRBV10-3 and TRBJ2-3; D uncertain. CDR1 and CDR2 (germline): ENHRY, SYGVKD. There are 11 residues in the CDR3. Deletions cut 4 bases from V and 11 bases from J, with 10 bases between. CDR3 region: CAISAGGMQYF. DNA of the CDR3: TGTGCCATCAGTGCGGGTGGGATGCAGTATTTT.

As for this clonotype: The junction departs from the called germline gene at one end, perhaps through a read error. The chain combines TRBV18 with TRBJ2-7; 8 bases agree with TRBD1. The CDR3 contains 15 residues. From germline, CDR1 is KGHSH and CDR2 LQKENI. CDR3 residues: CVSSPGTGAPYEQYF. The CDR3 DNA follows: TGTGTCAGCTCACCAGGGACAGGTGCACCCTACGAGCAGTACTTC.

This rearrangement joins TRBV24-1 to TRBJ2-1, with 13 bases aligning to TRBD2. Germline V lookup: CDR1 KGHDR, CDR2 SFDVKD. The V and J ends lost 0 bases and 7 bases, in that order; junction bases with no gene match: 2. This CDR3 is built from 16 residues. The CDR3 DNA reads as TGTGCCACCAGTGATTTGACTAGCGGGAGGGTAAATGAGCAGTTCTTC. This translates into CATSDLTSGRVNEQFF.

This clonotype was seen at least ten times. The chain is built from TRBV28 and TRBJ1-2; possible D gene TRBD1, 5 bases. Germline CDR1 MDHEN, CDR2 SYDVKM. The length of the CDR3 is 14 residues. Between the trimmed V and J ends, which lost 4 bases and 4 bases, there was a span of 13 bases. The CDR3 nucleotides read TGTGCCAGCAGTTCGCCAGGGCTCTGCTATGGCTACACCTTC. It codes for CASSSPGLCYGYTF.

Many counts were recorded for this clonotype. The chain joins TRBV6-1 to TRBJ2-7; TRBD1 agrees at 8 bases. CDR3 length: 15 amino acids. V was pared by 2 bases and J by 6 bases, with 9 bases of the junction left unmatched. Germline values: CDR1 MNHNS, CDR2 SASEGT. CDR3 nucleotide sequence: TGTGCCAGCAGTGAACTGGTGGCCAGGGGGCGCGAGCAGTACTTC. This codes for CASSELVARGREQYF.

The chain employs TRBV12-3 or TRBV12-4 and TRBJ1-1, with D perhaps matching TRBD1 (5 bases). Trimming left V 7 bases short and J 5 bases short, with 17 bases between. The CDR3 is 14 amino acids. The CDR3 coding sequence is TGTGCCAGCAAACTACTAGGGGCGCGGACTGAAGCTTTCTTT. This gives the protein CASKLLGARTEAFF.

The chain recombines TRBV10-3 with TRBJ2-5; TRBD1 matches at 9 bases. This CDR3 is built from 15 residues. The J segment lost 5 bases and the V segment lost 10 bases, leaving 14 bases of the junction unmatched. In germline, CDR1 is ENHRY, CDR2 SYGVKD. CDR3 region: CASWTGEGPLETQYF. The CDR3 bases are TGTGCCAGCTGGACAGGGGAGGGCCCCTTGGAGACCCAGTACTTC.

The sample holds many counts of this clonotype. The chain couples TRBV20-1 to TRBJ1-1; 7 positions match TRBD1. The CDR3 contains 13 residues. Germline loops: CDR1 DFQATT, CDR2 SNEGSKA (reference sequence). Trimming removed 0 bases from V and 7 bases from J; junction bases left unmatched: 5. The CDR3 coding sequence is TGCAGTGCTAGAGACGGACAGGTCGATGAAGCTTTCTTT. Protein sequence: CSARDGQVDEAFF.

This clonotype was seen a few times. The V call is TRBV10-3, the J call TRBJ2-3, with 10 bases identical to TRBD2. Germline values: CDR1 ENHRY, CDR2 SYGVKD. The CDR3 is made up of 15 amino acids. V trimming: 7 bases; J trimming: 5 bases; junction bases outside the gene matches: 9. The CDR3 DNA sequence: TGTGCCATCAAAAGGGAGGGACTAGCGCTAGATACGCAGTATTTT. Translation gives CAIKREGLALDTQYF.

The chain carries TRBV13 and TRBJ2-1; D gene uncertain. The germline V and J ends were trimmed by 3 bases and 9 bases, with 21 bases remaining between them. Germline V gives CDR1 PRHDT, CDR2 FYEKMQ (reference sequence). The CDR3 totals 16 residues. The CDR3 coding sequence is TGTGCCAGCAGCTTTTCGACCACCAGTCTACCGGGTGAGCAGTTCTTC. Its protein is CASSFSTTSLPGEQFF. The full variable domain, completed using reference TRBV13 and TRBJ2-1, is AAGVIQSPRHLIKEKRETATLKCYPIPRHDTVYWYQQGPGQDPQFLISFYEKMQSDKGSIPDRFSAQQFSDYHSELNMSSLELGDSALYFCASSFSTTSLPGEQFFGPGTRLTVL.

This clonotype was seen a handful of times. This could be a read error, since a much larger clone is one nucleotide away. The rearrangement uses TRBV28 and TRBJ1-5; 8 nucleotides line up with TRBD1. This CDR3 contains 15 residues. Germline V gene data show CDR1 as MDHEN and CDR2 as SYDVKM. The CDR3 protein is CASRTGENSNQPRHF. The CDR3 bases are TGTGCCAGCAGGACAGGGGAAAATAGCAATCAGCCCCGGCATTTT. Combining the CDR3 with reference TRBV28 and TRBJ1-5 gives the whole variable domain DVKVTQSSRYLVKRTGEKVFLECVQDMDHENMFWYRQDPGLGLRLIYFSYDVKMKEKGDIPEGYSVSREKKERFSLILESASTNQTSMYLCASRTGENSNQPRHFGDGTRLSIL.

This clonotype appeared a few times. The chain employs TRBV29-1 and TRBJ2-1, with 9 bases lining up with TRBD2. This CDR3 has 16 amino acids. The junction had 11 bases not matched to a gene; V was cut back by 1 base and J by 7 bases. CDR1 is SQVTM and CDR2 is ANQGSEA in the germline V gene. The CDR3 DNA is TGCAGCGTTGAAGGATTATACGGACTAGCGAGTAATGAGCAGTTCTTC. It yields the protein CSVEGLYGLASNEQFF.

In this sample, this clonotype turned up a few times. This rearrangement joins TRBV6-1 to TRBJ2-2, with 7 bases aligning to TRBD2. Losses at the gene ends were 3 bases for V and 7 bases for J; bases not matched to a gene: 20. Per the germline V gene, CDR1 is MNHNS and CDR2 is SASEGT. The length of the CDR3 is 19 residues. This CDR3 reads CASSDGQTSSKRLGGELFF. CDR3 nucleotides: TGTGCCAGCAGTGACGGCCAGACTAGCTCAAAACGGTTGGGCGGGGAGCTGTTTTTT.

This clonotype was observed at least ten times. The gene calls are TRBV12-3 or TRBV12-4 and TRBJ1-4; D is unresolved. With 3 bases removed from V and 7 bases from J, the gap between germline ends came to 12 bases. This CDR3 has 14 residues. The CDR3 nucleotides read TGTGCCAGCAGTTTTGGGAGGGTTCGTGAAAAACTGTTTTTT. Residues: CASSFGRVREKLFF.